This is a list of T cell receptor beta chains from one sample in a study of OX40 agonist ivuxolimab in advanced cancers. Repertoires were generated with immunoSEQ multiplex PCR, while TCRdb's copy carries only in-frame clones and drops some. Altogether around 78,000 clones are present, around 87% being singletons, with the ten largest covering roughly 0.23%. The sample was CD4+ or CD8+ T cells sorted from blood, taken in a trial of the OX40 agonist ivuxolimab. All receptors come from an adult with an advanced solid tumor such as melanoma, head and neck, liver or kidney cancer. CDR3s include the opening cysteine and the closing phenylalanine or tryptophan. Each record gives: D gene, clone size, J gene, V gene, CDR3 protein, CDR3 DNA. D genes are given only for firm matches. A clone size is listed for some rows: how often the clone was seen (once, few, many), or a class if it is expanded.

- | - | TRBJ1-2 | TRBV6-6 | CASSPQSEYGYTF | TGTGCCAGCAGTCCGCAGTCGGAATATGGCTACACCTTC
TRBD1 | once | TRBJ1-1 | TRBV11-3 | CASSFGTGLNTEAFF | TGTGCCAGCAGCTTCGGGACAGGGTTGAACACTGAAGCTTTCTTT
- | - | TRBJ1-3 | TRBV6-5 | CASRFRGGEVDTIYF | TGTGCCAGCAGATTTAGGGGGGGGGAGGTGGACACCATATATTTT
- | once | TRBJ2-3 | TRBV7-6 | CASSKLVQVSDTQYF | TGTGCCAGCAGCAAACTAGTGCAAGTCTCAGATACGCAGTATTTT
TRBD2 | - | TRBJ2-4 | TRBV19 | CASSPTGGRVAKNIQYF | TGTGCCAGTAGCCCCACCGGCGGGAGGGTAGCCAAAAACATTCAGTACTTC
- | - | TRBJ2-5 | TRBV5-1 | CASSLQETQYF | TGCGCCAGCAGCCTTCAAGAGACCCAGTACTTC
- | - | TRBJ2-3 | TRBV9 | CASSGGLSLDTQYF | TGTGCCAGCAGCGGGGGACTTTCATTAGATACGCAGTATTTT
- | few | TRBJ1-1 | TRBV5-4 | CASSLDAGMNTEAFF | TGTGCCAGCAGCTTGGATGCGGGGATGAACACTGAAGCTTTCTTT
- | - | TRBJ2-2 | TRBV21-1 | CASNRGNTGELFF | TGTGCCAGCAACAGGGGAAACACCGGGGAGCTGTTTTTT
- | - | TRBJ2-5 | TRBV5-1 | CASGGSLGPQETQYF | TGCGCCAGCGGGGGGTCCCTAGGCCCCCAAGAGACCCAGTACTTC
TRBD1 | - | TRBJ2-6 | TRBV7-8 | CASSLGGGFNVLTF | TGTGCCAGCAGCTTAGGAGGGGGCTTCAACGTCCTGACTTTC
TRBD1 | - | TRBJ2-5 | TRBV5-1 | CASSFTRGQETQYF | TGCGCCAGCAGCTTCACCAGGGGGCAAGAGACCCAGTACTTC
TRBD2 | - | TRBJ2-1 | TRBV7-2 | CASSFISGTSGGNEQFF | TGTGCCAGCAGCTTTATATCCGGGACTAGCGGAGGGAATGAGCAGTTCTTC
TRBD1 | - | TRBJ1-5 | TRBV27 | CASSPGTGRDQPQHF | TGTGCCAGCAGTCCGGGGACAGGACGTGATCAGCCCCAGCATTTT
TRBD2 | - | TRBJ2-3 | TRBV2 | CASSGGLAGFTDTQYF | TGTGCCAGCAGTGGCGGACTAGCGGGATTCACAGATACGCAGTATTTT
TRBD2 | - | TRBJ2-1 | TRBV5-1 | CASSLLGGSGGNEQFF | TGCGCCAGCAGCTTGCTCGGCGGGTCGGGGGGAAATGAGCAGTTCTTC
TRBD2 | - | TRBJ2-1 | TRBV10-3 | CAIIKNGGGEQFF | TGTGCCATCATAAAAAACGGGGGGGGTGAGCAGTTCTTC
- | - | TRBJ1-2 | TRBV29-1 | CSVDSTGGYTF | TGCAGCGTTGATAGTACGGGCGGCTACACCTTC
- | - | TRBJ1-1 | TRBV6-5 | CASSDSLKAFF | TGTGCCAGCAGTGACAGTCTAAAAGCTTTCTTT
- | - | TRBJ1-2 | TRBV28 | CASSFARGIYGYTF | TGTGCCAGCAGTTTTGCTCGGGGAATCTATGGCTACACCTTC
- | - | TRBJ2-2 | TRBV5-1 | CASSPGGLNTGELFF | TGCGCCAGCAGCCCCGGAGGGTTAAACACCGGGGAGCTGTTTTTT
- | once | TRBJ2-7 | TRBV27 | CASSLSGVRLDYEQYF | TGTGCCAGCAGTTTATCAGGGGTAAGGCTCGACTACGAGCAGTACTTC
- | - | TRBJ2-1 | TRBV9 | CASSTTFSEGAYNEQFF | TGTGCCAGCAGCACAACCTTTAGTGAGGGCGCATACAATGAGCAGTTCTTC
- | - | TRBJ1-1 | TRBV7-8 | CASSSHRTLNLTEAFF | TGTGCCAGCAGCAGTCACAGGACCCTGAACCTCACTGAAGCTTTCTTT
- | - | TRBJ2-3 | TRBV5-1 | CASSSGLRDTQYF | TGCGCCAGCAGCAGCGGATTAAGGGATACGCAGTATTTT
- | few | TRBJ1-1 | TRBV28 | CASSPFDRRNAEAFF | TGTGCCAGCAGTCCCTTCGACAGGCGAAACGCTGAAGCTTTCTTT
- | few | TRBJ2-1 | TRBV5-4 | CASRTDNEQFF | TGTGCCAGCAGAACGGACAATGAGCAGTTCTTC
- | - | TRBJ1-6 | TRBV4-2 | CASSQDLSSPLHF | TGTGCCAGCAGCCAAGATCTTTCCTCACCCCTCCACTTT
TRBD2 | - | TRBJ2-1 | TRBV5-4 | CASSREAGVNNEQFF | TGTGCCAGCAGCCGGGAGGCGGGAGTAAACAATGAGCAGTTCTTC
TRBD1 | - | TRBJ1-1 | TRBV14 | CASSLRQGRGTEAFF | TGTGCCAGCAGCCTCCGACAGGGGAGGGGGACTGAAGCTTTCTTT
- | - | TRBJ2-7 | TRBV5-1 | CASSAVSTYEQYF | TGCGCCAGCAGCGCCGTCTCGACCTACGAGCAGTACTTC
TRBD2 | - | TRBJ2-2 | TRBV7-3 | CASSLLAGPVGELFF | TGTGCCAGCAGCCTCCTAGCGGGACCGGTCGGGGAGCTGTTTTTT
- | - | TRBJ1-2 | TRBV4-3 | CASSQDRAGVGGYTF | TGCGCCAGCAGCCAAGATCGAGCCGGGGTTGGTGGCTACACCTTC
- | once | TRBJ2-2 | TRBV27 | CASSFWAVANTGELFF | TGTGCCAGCAGTTTTTGGGCGGTCGCGAACACCGGGGAGCTGTTTTTT
TRBD2 | - | TRBJ2-1 | TRBV18 | CASSGISGSGSWNEQFF | TGTGCCAGCTCGGGAATTAGCGGGAGTGGTAGTTGGAATGAGCAGTTCTTC
TRBD1 | - | TRBJ2-7 | TRBV7-2 | CASSLSTGPYEQYF | TGTGCCAGCAGCTTGTCGACAGGGCCCTACGAGCAGTACTTC
- | - | TRBJ1-1 | TRBV6-5 | CASSKPRTPEAFF | TGTGCCAGCAGTAAACCCCGGACACCTGAAGCTTTCTTT
- | - | TRBJ2-3 | TRBV7-2 | CASSGSGDTQYF | TGTGCCAGCAGCGGGTCTGGGGATACGCAGTATTTT
- | - | TRBJ2-7 | TRBV28 | CASSLSGPGNEQYF | TGTGCCAGCAGTTTATCAGGGCCTGGGAACGAGCAGTACTTC
TRBD1 | - | TRBJ2-5 | TRBV4-2 | CASSQGTGDQETQYF | TGTGCCAGCAGCCAAGGAACAGGGGATCAAGAGACCCAGTACTTC
TRBD1 | - | TRBJ1-2 | TRBV28 | CASDDPGQGVQGYTF | TGTGCCAGCGACGACCCGGGACAGGGGGTCCAAGGCTACACCTTC
- | - | TRBJ2-7 | TRBV4-1 | CASSQVGQGSYEQYF | TGCGCCAGCAGCCAAGTGGGGCAGGGATCCTACGAGCAGTACTTC
- | - | TRBJ1-1 | TRBV11-3 | CASSSREDTDEAFF | TGTGCCAGCAGCTCTAGGGAGGATACAGATGAAGCTTTCTTT
TRBD2 | - | TRBJ2-7 | TRBV5-8 | CASSLEPGLVPEQYF | TGTGCCAGCAGCCTGGAACCGGGACTAGTGCCCGAGCAGTACTTC
TRBD2 | - | TRBJ2-2 | TRBV6-1 | CASSENPSGSGRAGELFF | TGTGCCAGCAGTGAAAATCCTAGCGGGAGTGGAAGAGCCGGGGAGCTGTTTTTT
- | - | TRBJ1-5 | TRBV19 | CASSTGNQPQHF | TGTGCCAGTAGTACGGGGAATCAGCCCCAGCATTTT
TRBD2 | - | TRBJ2-1 | TRBV5-1 | CASSLEGTRTNEQFF | TGCGCCAGCAGCTTGGAGGGGACTAGGACCAATGAGCAGTTCTTC
TRBD2 | - | TRBJ2-1 | TRBV29-1 | CSAAIPGLGINEQFF | TGCAGCGCTGCAATACCGGGACTAGGAATCAATGAGCAGTTCTTC
TRBD2 | - | TRBJ2-1 | TRBV5-1 | CASSLGAGVPVREQFF | TGCGCCAGCAGTTTGGGAGCGGGAGTTCCCGTCCGCGAGCAGTTCTTC
- | - | TRBJ1-3 | TRBV7-6 | CASSLRAGAGNTIYF | TGTGCCAGCAGCTTACGGGCGGGGGCTGGAAACACCATATATTTT
TRBD1 | - | TRBJ2-7 | TRBV27 | CASSYRGPSYEQYF | TGTGCCAGCAGTTACAGGGGGCCCTCCTACGAGCAGTACTTC
- | - | TRBJ1-4 | TRBV11-2 | CASSPGQSFLGGNEKLFF | TGTGCCAGCAGCCCCGGACAGAGCTTTCTTGGGGGAAATGAAAAACTGTTTTTT
TRBD2 | - | TRBJ2-1 | TRBV18 | CASSPPGSSGRANEQFF | TGTGCCAGCTCACCACCGGGTTCTAGCGGGAGGGCCAATGAGCAGTTCTTC
- | - | TRBJ1-1 | TRBV7-8 | CASSPGHANTEAFF | TGTGCCAGCAGCCCGGGACACGCGAACACTGAAGCTTTCTTT
- | - | TRBJ2-3 | TRBV18 | CASSDTGRGPDTQYF | TGTGCCAGCTCAGACACAGGGAGAGGGCCAGATACGCAGTATTTT